The 23 T cell receptor beta chains reported below all come from one sample, sequenced in a study of shared clonotypes between healthy human individuals. TCRdb keeps only in-frame clones here, not all; method: immunoSEQ multiplex PCR. The sample lists some 1 million clones, about 74% seen once, with nearly 1.5% in the top ten. Sequencing used memory CD4+ T cells sorted from blood. Subset specified: CD45RA-negative fraction. The origin of the receptors is a man aged 18 to 30 in good health.

The chain links TRBV10-3 to TRBJ2-1; TRBD1 aligns across 8 bases. Germline V gene sequence: CDR1 ENHRY, CDR2 SYGVKD. After removal of 2 bases from V and 9 bases from J, the junction contained 12 bases not matched to a gene. This CDR3 has 16 residues. Here the CDR3 DNA reads TGTGCCATCAGTGAGGGACAGACAGGGGAATGGGTTGAGCAGTTCTTC. Residues: CAISEGQTGEWVEQFF.

This clone occurred once. The chain is built from TRBV5-1 and TRBJ2-3; 8 bases line up with TRBD2. In germline, CDR1 is SGHRS, CDR2 YFSETQ. With 5 bases clipped from V and 4 bases from J, the junction kept 9 bases outside the gene matches. This CDR3 is built from 15 residues. For the CDR3, the DNA is TGCGCCAGCAGAGTATTAGCGGGACTACCAGATACGCAGTATTTT. It specifies CASRVLAGLPDTQYF.

V is TRBV6-5 and J is TRBJ2-7; possibly TRBD2 for D (5 bases). The CDR3 is made up of 14 amino acids. Germline V gives CDR1 MNHEY, CDR2 SVGAGI. The V and J ends lost 6 bases and 0 bases respectively, with 12 bases between them. The DNA of the CDR3 is TGTGCCAGCAGCCCTTTTGGACTCTCCTACGAGCAGTACTTC. It specifies CASSPFGLSYEQYF.

This chain connects TRBV7-2 to TRBJ2-3; 14 bases match TRBD2. J was trimmed by 5 bases and V by 7 bases; bases with no gene match: 5. Germline CDR1 reads SGHTA; CDR2 reads FQGNSA. The CDR3 has 15 amino acids. CDR3 DNA sequence: TGTGCCAGCACCAGGACTAGCGGGGGGCAAGATACGCAGTATTTT. It yields the protein CASTRTSGGQDTQYF.

In this sample, this clone turned up once. This chain connects TRBV30 to TRBJ1-3; no clear D gene. V dropped 5 bases and J dropped 0 bases, with 5 bases sitting between them. The CDR3 extends over 12 amino acids. CDR1 is GTSNPN, CDR2 SVGIG, per germline (reference sequence). CDR3 region: CAWGSSGNTIYF. CDR3 nucleotides: TGTGCCTGGGGTAGCTCTGGAAACACCATATATTTT. Full variable domain (rest looked up from reference TRBV30 and TRBJ1-3): SQTIHQWPATLVQPVGSPLSLECTVEGTSNPNLYWYRQAAGRGLQLLFYSVGIGQISSEVPQNLSASRPQDRQFILSSKKLLLSDSGFYLCAWGSSGNTIYFGEGSWLTVV.

The chain recombines TRBV29-1 with TRBJ1-1; D gene ambiguous. The length of the CDR3 is 10 residues. V was clipped by 8 bases and J by 3 bases, with 7 bases between them. Germline V gene sequence: CDR1 SQVTM, CDR2 ANQGSEA. In nucleotides, the CDR3 is TGCAGCATTAGGGACACTGAAGCTTTCTTT. It encodes CSIRDTEAFF.

This chain joins TRBV2 and TRBJ2-5; no definite D call. V lost 4 bases to trimming and J lost 5 bases, with 11 bases between them. Germline V lookup: CDR1 SNHLY, CDR2 FYNNEI. This CDR3 comprises 13 residues. The CDR3 spells CASSAETTETQYF. CDR3 nucleotide sequence: TGTGCCAGCAGTGCAGAGACCACGGAGACCCAGTACTTC.

This clone was counted a few times. The rearrangement joins TRBV28 to TRBJ1-1; the D gene is possibly TRBD1 (5 bases). The CDR3 runs to 13 residues. V gave up 9 bases and J gave up 1 base, with 12 bases separating them. In germline, CDR1 is MDHEN, CDR2 SYDVKM. The CDR3: CASRRGQNTEAFF. For the CDR3, the DNA is TGTGCCAGTAGAAGAGGACAGAACACTGAAGCTTTCTTT. The entire variable domain, with the rest obtained from reference TRBV28 and TRBJ1-1, is as follows: DVKVTQSSRYLVKRTGEKVFLECVQDMDHENMFWYRQDPGLGLRLIYFSYDVKMKEKGDIPEGYSVSREKKERFSLILESASTNQTSMYLCASRRGQNTEAFFGQGTRLTVV.

A note on this clone: A read error may produce the germline difference seen at one junction end. The V call is TRBV13, the J call TRBJ1-2, with 12 positions matching TRBD1. There are 17 residues in the CDR3. In germline, CDR1 is PRHDT, CDR2 FYEKMQ (reference sequence). The CDR3 sequence is CASSLGTGGGFGYGYTF. The CDR3 nucleotides are TGTGCCAGCAGCCTAGGGACAGGGGGCGGCTTTGGCTATGGCTACACCTTC.

Of note for this clone: This sample includes further DNA sequences coding for the same CDR3. The CDR3 is CASRGKETQYF. CDR3 nucleotide sequence: TGTGCCAGCAGGGGGAAAGAGACCCAGTACTTC. The J gene is TRBJ2-5, the V gene TRBV6-1; D is undetermined. The CDR3 consists of 11 residues. Germline values: CDR1 MNHNS, CDR2 SASEGT. V was pared by 6 bases and J by 3 bases, with 5 bases between.

This clone was picked up a small number of times. This rearrangement joins TRBV6-1 to TRBJ2-7, with TRBD1 matching 7 bases. The germline gives CDR1 MNHNS, CDR2 SASEGT. The V gene end was trimmed by 8 bases and the J gene end by 4 bases; junction bases not matched to a gene: 8. This CDR3 is built from 13 residues. The CDR3 spells CASGEGASYEQYF. DNA for the CDR3: TGTGCCAGCGGAGAGGGGGCTTCGTACGAGCAGTACTTC.

The chain employs TRBV2 and TRBJ2-5; the D gene could be TRBD1 or TRBD2 (5 bases each). The germline V gene encodes CDR1 SNHLY and CDR2 FYNNEI. CDR3 length: 13 residues. Trimming took 4 bases from V and 5 from J, leaving 11 bases between them. CDR3 bases: TGTGCCAGCAGTGGGGACCTTCGGGAGACCCAGTACTTC. Translation: CASSGDLRETQYF. The full variable domain, with the rest looked up from reference TRBV2 and TRBJ2-5, is EPEVTQTPSHQVTQMGQEVILRCVPISNHLYFYWYRQILGQKVEFLVSFYNNEISEKSEIFDDQFSVERPDGSNFTLKIRSTKLEDSAMYFCASSGDLRETQYFGPGTRLLVL.

This chain connects TRBV12-2 to TRBJ2-7; no check of the table's D call, TRBD2, against the DNA was made. TRBV12-2 is designated a pseudogene. This CDR3 is 14 amino acids long. As DNA, the CDR3 is TGTGCAAGTCGCTTCCCCGGGGGTCCTTACGAGCAGTACTTC. Protein: CASRFPGGPYEQYF.

The chain recombines TRBV10-3 with TRBJ2-5; TRBD2 aligns across 11 bases. V lost 6 bases to trimming and J lost 2 bases; unmatched junction nucleotides: 5. The V gene's germline CDR1 is ENHRY and CDR2 SYGVKD. The CDR3 is 15 residues long. The CDR3 sequence: CAIRAGTSGQETQYF. For the CDR3, the DNA is TGTGCCATCAGAGCCGGGACTAGCGGACAAGAGACCCAGTACTTC.

The chain couples TRBV6-6 to TRBJ2-7; TRBD1 matches 9 bases. CDR3 size: 14 residues. V gave up 2 bases and J gave up 5 bases; unmatched junction bases: 4. Germline-derived CDR1 and CDR2 are MNHNY and SVGAGI (reference sequence). The CDR3 DNA is TGTGCCAGCAGTTACCCGGGACAGGGCGACGAGCAGTACTTC. This encodes CASSYPGQGDEQYF.

The chain recombines TRBV28 with TRBJ2-3; D gene ambiguous. V was pared by 5 bases and J by 5 bases, with 11 bases between. This CDR3 comprises 13 residues. The V gene's germline CDR1 is MDHEN and CDR2 SYDVKM. The CDR3 region is CASSTTGLDTQYF. CDR3 in DNA: TGTGCCAGCAGTACTACCGGGCTAGATACGCAGTATTTT.

This clone was seen just once. The same CDR3 is also encoded by other DNA sequences in this sample. The gene calls are TRBV18 and TRBJ1-5; no clear D. Trimming pared 6 bases from V and 2 bases from J, leaving 5 bases between. The CDR3 contains 12 residues. CDR1 KGHSH and CDR2 LQKENI come from the germline V gene. CDR3 sequence reads: CASSTGNQPQHF. DNA of the CDR3: TGTGCCAGCTCGACGGGCAATCAGCCCCAGCATTTT.

The chain employs TRBV11-2 and TRBJ2-5, with D uncertain. Germline V lookup: CDR1 SGHAT, CDR2 FQNNGV. CDR3 length: 14 residues. Trimming stripped 2 bases from V and 4 bases from J, with 11 bases between. CDR3 protein: CASSLLGFGETQYF. The DNA for the CDR3 is TGTGCCAGCAGCTTACTCGGGTTCGGAGAGACCCAGTACTTC.

The chain links TRBV5-1 to TRBJ2-6; D unresolved. V was pared by 8 bases and J by 0 bases, with 9 bases between. Germline V gene data show CDR1 as SGHRS and CDR2 as YFSETQ. There are 14 residues in the CDR3. The CDR3 sequence: CASQTGSGANVLTF. CDR3 nucleotides: TGCGCCAGTCAGACTGGCTCTGGGGCCAACGTCCTGACTTTC.

About this clone itself: A read error may be the cause here, since a much bigger clone is one base away. The sample carries other DNA sequences with the same CDR3. This sequence joins TRBV2 and TRBJ2-5; D is uncertain. CDR1 SNHLY and CDR2 FYNNEI come from the germline V gene. The V gene lost 5 bases and the J gene lost 3 bases, with 4 bases spanning the gap. The CDR3 is made up of 11 amino acids. The CDR3 loop reads CASSSEETQYF. The CDR3 DNA reads TGTGCCAGCAGTTCCGAAGAGACCCAGTACTTC.

This clone was counted ten times or more. V and J are TRBV15 and TRBJ1-5; no firm D call. CDR1 LNHNV and CDR2 YYDKDF come from the germline V gene (reference sequence). CDR3 length: 15 amino acids. The V and J ends lost 0 bases and 0 bases respectively, with 6 bases between them. The CDR3 bases are TGTGCCACCAGCAGAGACAGACATAGCAATCAGCCCCAGCATTTT. Translation gives CATSRDRHSNQPQHF.

In the case of this clone: Other nucleotide sequences in the sample specify the same CDR3. This chain links TRBV28 with TRBJ2-3; 10 nucleotides line up with TRBD1. The CDR3 spans 15 residues. The V gene end was trimmed by 5 bases and the J gene end by 4 bases; junction bases not matched to a gene: 6. Germline lookup yields CDR1 MDHEN and CDR2 SYDVKM. CDR3 DNA sequence: TGTGCCAGCAGTCTCCCCGGGACAGGGGCAGATACGCAGTATTTT. Protein sequence: CASSLPGTGADTQYF.

This clone has a count of ten or more. DNA of the CDR3: TGTGCCAGCAGCTTAGCGCTGGTAGTTGATAACGAGCAGTACTTC. Translating gives CASSLALVVDNEQYF. V gene TRBV7-2 combines with J gene TRBJ2-7; D not resolved. The germline V gene encodes CDR1 SGHTA and CDR2 FQGNSA. V dropped 0 bases and J dropped 5 bases, with 14 bases sitting between them. CDR3 length: 15 residues.